Each of the 2 T cell receptor beta chains below was sequenced from the same sample in a study of CD8+ T cells in alopecia areata. Documented treatment: oral pan-JAK inhibitor, 5-10 mg twice daily. RNA, once extracted, was reverse transcribed into cDNA for use as the sequencing template. Measured with immunoSEQ multiplex PCR; TCRdb has only the in-frame clones, and not every one. This sample has under 350,000 clones, with over 45% found just once. Sequencing used CD4+ T cells sorted from blood, obtained at week 24, from a patient treated with tofacitinib. These receptors originate from a human donor with alopecia areata.

The rearrangement uses TRBV5-1 and TRBJ2-3; 10 bases line up with TRBD2. V lost 2 bases and J lost 5; bases outside the gene matches: 5. CDR3 length equals 15 residues. Germline CDR1 SGHRS, CDR2 YFSETQ. The CDR3 DNA is TGCGCCAGCAGCTTCCAGCGGGGGGGCTTAGATACGCAGTATTTT. Translated: CASSFQRGGLDTQYF. Full variable domain (remainder filled in from reference TRBV5-1 and TRBJ2-3): KAGVTQTPRYLIKTRGQQVTLSCSPISGHRSVSWYQQTPGQGLQFLFEYFSETQRNKGNFPGRFSGRQFSNSRSEMNVSTLELGDSALYLCASSFQRGGLDTQYFGPGTRLTVL.

The V gene is TRBV15, the J gene TRBJ2-1; TRBD1 matches at 10 bases. The ends lost 1 base at V and 3 bases at J; junction bases unmatched: 15. This CDR3 comprises 20 residues. Germline assignment: CDR1 LNHNV and CDR2 YYDKDF (reference sequence). CDR3 coding DNA: TGTGCCACCAGCAGAGGGTGGGGCCGGGACAGGGGAATCTTCTACAATGAGCAGTTCTTC. This sequence encodes CATSRGWGRDRGIFYNEQFF.